This T cell receptor beta chain was captured in a study of neurological immune-mediated disorders. Points from the study as a whole: Across subjects, expanded clones had no CDR3 amino acid sequences in common, pointing to private repertoires in all groups.

Synthesis of cDNA was accomplished via 5'RACE employing 10-nucleotide random UMIs. MiXCR was run by TCRdb on the 5' RACE reads, yielding one entry per CDR3 protein. The sample consists of 45,000 to 55,000 distinct CDR3 sequences, approximately 3.9% of them appearing once. With respect to this clonotype: The antigen is undetermined.

The material sequenced was PBMCs. The clonotype was recovered from a man aged 55 to 70 with multiple sclerosis.

The CDR3 DNA reads TGTGCCAGCAATTGGCGCAGCCCTTATGGCTACACCTTC. Encoded protein: CASNWRSPYGYTF. The genes are TRBV12-3 or TRBV12-4 and TRBJ1-2; D is undetermined. This CDR3 contains 13 residues. V was clipped by 7 bases and J by 5 bases, with 14 bases between them.